These 2 T cell receptor beta chains were all obtained from the same sample, sequenced in a study of T cell repertoires in cytomegalovirus infection. MiXCR, run by TCRdb on the reads, gives a single entry per CDR3 protein. The repertoire consists of approximately 220,000 distinct CDR3 sequences, with roughly two fifths occurring once and the leading ten covering more than 50%. These receptors' targets are unknown. Specimen: CD8+ T cells from cultured PBMCs, collected from culture after CMV antigen stimulation. These receptors were obtained from a human donor in good health (CMV status not recorded). Some clones in this sample may be carry-over from other donors' samples.

This clonotype was observed a few times. CDR3 nucleotides: TGTGCCAGCAGCCCGACTGGGCGCGAGCAGTACTTC. Its protein product is CASSPTGREQYF. This chain connects TRBV7-9 to TRBJ2-7; D ambiguous. Trimming shortened V by 5 bases and J by 6 bases, and 11 bases separated the two germline ends. This CDR3 has 12 amino acids. Germline CDR1 is SEHNR and CDR2 is FQNEAQ (reference sequence).

This rearrangement joins TRBV7-9 to TRBJ2-7, with 12 positions matching TRBD1. V gave up 6 bases and J gave up 6 bases; unmatched junction bases: 12. The CDR3 consists of 16 residues. CDR1 is SEHNR, CDR2 FQNEAQ, per germline (reference sequence). The CDR3 bases are TGTGCCAGCAGATCCGGGACAGGGGGCTTTTCGGGCGAGCAGTACTTC. This sequence encodes CASRSGTGGFSGEQYF.